The next 21 T cell receptor beta chains were all read from a single sample in a study of regulatory T cells in long-lasting Graves disease. Combining iRepertoire HTBI primers with Arm-PCR of CDR3 regions, the authors built TCR beta libraries. TCRdb itself ran the multiplex PCR reads through MiXCR, one entry per CDR3 protein. This table has approximately 400,000 distinct CDR3 sequences, less than 25% appearing once. The time point here: persistent/refractory GD, antithyroid drugs over 5 years with positive TRAb. The TCR library was made from RNA that had been extracted from PBMCs in TRIzol. The sequenced sample was peripheral blood mononuclear cells (PBMCs), obtained when the disease was refractory, from a patient treated with antithyroid drugs. The receptors derive from a female donor with Graves disease.

The gene calls are TRBV27 and TRBJ2-3, with D hard to call. CDR1 is MNHEY and CDR2 is SMNVEV in the germline V gene (reference sequence). The length of the CDR3 is 14 residues. V was cut by 6 bases and J by 2 bases, with 12 bases left in between. The CDR3 DNA is TGTGCCAGCAGGGTCCAGTTCCCCACAGATACGCAGTATTTT. Encoded protein: CASRVQFPTDTQYF.

This clonotype was detected ten times or more. The V call is TRBV28, the J call TRBJ1-2, with a tentative D call TRBD1 (5 bases). Germline V gives CDR1 MDHEN, CDR2 SYDVKM. This CDR3 comprises 15 residues. Trimming took off 6 bases at V and 5 bases at J, with 19 bases between the two ends. CDR3 coding DNA: TGTGCCAGCAGCCCATTCGGGGACTACGGGTATGGCTACACCTTC. As protein: CASSPFGDYGYGYTF.

The rearrangement links TRBV19 to TRBJ1-5; 10 nucleotides agree with TRBD1. With 3 bases clipped from V and 7 bases from J, the junction kept 6 bases outside the gene matches. Germline V gene data show CDR1 as LNHDA and CDR2 as SQIVND (reference sequence). This CDR3 region has 15 residues. CDR3 sequence reads: CASSIGTGAGQPQHF. The CDR3 nucleotides read TGTGCCAGTAGTATCGGGACAGGGGCGGGACAGCCCCAGCATTTT.

A few counts support this clonotype. The rearrangement links TRBV6-1 to TRBJ2-2; D ambiguous. Trimming cost V 5 bases and J 4 bases, with 14 bases left between them. The CDR3 sequence is 15 residues long. The germline CDR1 and CDR2 sequences are MNHNS and SASEGT. The CDR3 protein is CASSRILSFTGELFF. In DNA, the CDR3 is TGTGCCAGCAGTCGGATTCTTTCCTTCACCGGGGAGCTGTTTTTT.

This clonotype was seen repeatedly, ten times or more. The chain links TRBV6-2 or TRBV6-3 to TRBJ1-5; D unresolved. The CDR3 extends over 14 amino acids. Germline V lookup: CDR1 MNHEY, CDR2 SVGEGT. With 2 bases removed from V and 6 bases from J, the gap between germline ends came to 11 bases. CDR3 residues: CASSYDGGGQPQHF. The DNA of the CDR3 is TGTGCCAGCAGTTACGACGGCGGTGGTCAGCCCCAGCATTTT.

V and J are TRBV6-1 and TRBJ2-7; D is possibly TRBD1 (6 bases). The CDR3 spans 12 residues. Trimming took off 5 bases at V and 5 bases at J, with 10 bases between the two ends. Germline CDR1 and CDR2: MNHNS and SASEGT. CDR3 region: CASSHQGNEQYF. The CDR3 nucleotides read TGTGCCAGCAGTCATCAGGGGAACGAGCAGTACTTC.

This chain links TRBV15 with TRBJ2-5; D may correspond to TRBD1 or TRBD2 (5 bases each). Germline values: CDR1 LNHNV, CDR2 YYDKDF (reference sequence). V was shortened by 0 bases and J by 2 bases, with 22 bases between the two germline ends. The CDR3 covers 19 residues. CDR3 sequence: CATSRDFVPGGAQQETQYF. DNA for the CDR3: TGTGCCACCAGCAGAGATTTTGTACCTGGGGGAGCCCAACAAGAGACCCAGTACTTC. Based on the CDR3 plus reference TRBV15 and TRBJ2-5, the full variable domain is DAMVIQNPRYQVTQFGKPVTLSCSQTLNHNVMYWYQQKSSQAPKLLFHYYDKDFNNEADTPDNFQSRRPNTSFCFLDIRSPGLGDTAMYLCATSRDFVPGGAQQETQYFGPGTRLLVL.

With regard to this clonotype: This may be a read error: a much more frequent sequence differs by one nucleotide. The V gene is TRBV6-5, the J gene TRBJ2-5, with D unresolved. The germline gives CDR1 MNHEY, CDR2 SVGAGI. The germline V and J ends were trimmed by 0 bases and 2 bases, with 7 bases remaining between them. CDR3 size: 14 residues. The CDR3 loop reads CASSYSARQETQYF. The DNA for the CDR3 is TGTGCCAGCAGTTACTCGGCCCGTCAAGAGACCCAGTACTTC.

This clonotype was found a few times. V gene TRBV29-1 combines with J gene TRBJ2-1; TRBD1 aligns across 9 bases. Trimming at V came to 6 bases and at J to 4 bases, leaving 7 bases not matched to a gene. This CDR3 contains 14 residues. Germline V lookup: CDR1 SQVTM, CDR2 ANQGSEA. The CDR3 protein is CSVADRGGYNEQFF. CDR3 DNA: TGCAGCGTCGCGGACAGGGGAGGGTACAATGAGCAGTTCTTC.

The table lists this clonotype with a few counts. The rearrangement uses TRBV20-1 and TRBJ1-2; D unclear. The CDR3 runs to 13 residues. The germline CDR1 and CDR2 sequences are DFQATT and SNEGSKA (reference sequence). V shed 3 bases and J shed 3 bases, with 11 bases lying between them. The CDR3 here is CSARLPWDYGYTF. The CDR3 DNA follows: TGCAGTGCTAGGTTGCCCTGGGACTATGGCTACACCTTC.

Of note for this clonotype: Since a much larger clone is just one base distant, this may be a read error. Since no conserved phenylalanine or tryptophan closes the CDR3, a read error is the likely cause. This rearrangement joins TRBV6-2 or TRBV6-3 to TRBJ1-5; D is unresolved. The V and J ends lost 0 bases and 1 base respectively, with 4 bases between them. Germline V gene sequence: CDR1 MNHEY, CDR2 SVGEGT. The CDR3 totals 14 residues. The CDR3 sequence: CASSYSQSNQPQHS. The CDR3 nucleotides are TGTGCCAGCAGTTACTCTCAGAGCAATCAGCCCCAGCATTCT.

A few counts support this clonotype. V gene TRBV6-1 combines with J gene TRBJ1-6, with D unresolved. This CDR3 has 13 residues. The germline V and J ends were trimmed by 7 bases and 2 bases, with 6 bases remaining between them. CDR1 and CDR2 from the germline V gene are MNHNS and SASEGT. The CDR3 DNA is TGTGCCAGCACCCAAACCTATAATTCACCCCTCCACTTT. The encoded protein is CASTQTYNSPLHF.

In its sample, this clonotype was seen a few times. V usage is TRBV19 and J usage is TRBJ2-6, with 10 nucleotides matching TRBD1. Germline V gene data show CDR1 as LNHDA and CDR2 as SQIVND (reference sequence). Unmatched junction bases numbered 8, after V lost 5 bases and J lost 4 bases. The CDR3 is 17 amino acids. As DNA, the CDR3 is TGTGCCAGTAGTGCTCGACAGGGGGCGCCCGGGGCCAACGTCCTGACTTTC. It specifies CASSARQGAPGANVLTF. Full variable domain (missing parts from reference TRBV19 and TRBJ2-6): DGGITQSPKYLFRKEGQNVTLSCEQNLNHDAMYWYRQDPGQGLRLIYYSQIVNDFQKGDIAEGYSVSREKKESFPLTVTSAQKNPTAFYLCASSARQGAPGANVLTFGAGSRLTVL.

CDR3 sequence: CASSLGGVGQSPLHF. DNA of the CDR3: TGTGCCAGCAGCTTAGGAGGGGTAGGACAATCACCCCTCCACTTT. The rearrangement joins TRBV7-2 to TRBJ1-6, with a weak D call TRBD1 (5 bases). The germline V gene has CDR1 SGHTA and CDR2 FQGNSA. The CDR3 runs to 15 residues. Trimming shortened V by 1 base and J by 10 bases, and 14 bases separated the two germline ends.

On this clonotype itself: This may be a read error, as it is one base from a much larger clone. J is TRBJ2-5 and V is TRBV20-1; D is perhaps TRBD2 (6 bases). The CDR3 has 12 amino acids. Per germline, CDR1 DFQATT and CDR2 SNEGSKA (reference sequence). In DNA form, the CDR3 reads TGCAGCCTAGCGCCCGCCTGGGAGACCCAGTACTTC. It encodes CSLAPAWETQYF.

This clonotype was seen only a few times. The chain uses TRBV3-1 and TRBJ1-1; 7 positions match TRBD1. Per the germline V gene, CDR1 is LGHDT and CDR2 is YNNKEL (reference sequence). V shed 4 bases, J shed 2 bases, and the junction held 10 bases outside the gene matches. This CDR3 has 16 residues. CDR3 sequence (DNA): TGTGCCAGCAGCCCAACCGGGTACAGGGGAAACACTGAAGCTTTCTTT. This encodes CASSPTGYRGNTEAFF.

The chain recombines TRBV7-8 with TRBJ1-1, with D possibly TRBD1 on 6 matching bases. Germline assignment: CDR1 SGHVS and CDR2 FQNEAQ. The ends were cut back, 5 bases at V and 2 bases at J, with 12 bases in the middle. The CDR3 is made up of 14 amino acids. The CDR3 spells CASSAGVANTEAFF. DNA of the CDR3: TGTGCCAGCAGCGCAGGGGTAGCTAACACTGAAGCTTTCTTT.

The gene calls are TRBV19 and TRBJ2-2; tentatively, D is TRBD1 (5 bases). The CDR3 extends over 13 amino acids. The germline V gene encodes CDR1 LNHDA and CDR2 SQIVND (reference sequence). V dropped 4 bases and J dropped 6 bases, with 9 bases sitting between them. The CDR3 loop reads CASSNQGSGELFF. The CDR3 nucleotides read TGTGCCAGTAGTAACCAGGGTTCCGGGGAGCTGTTTTTT.

The gene calls are TRBV19 and TRBJ1-1; weak D call: TRBD1 (5 bases). This CDR3 is built from 15 residues. Trimming took off 4 bases at V and 0 bases at J, with 12 bases between the two ends. Germline assignment: CDR1 LNHDA and CDR2 SQIVND (reference sequence). The CDR3 loop reads CASSRDRSMNTEAFF. The CDR3 DNA sequence: TGTGCCAGTAGTAGAGACAGAAGCATGAACACTGAAGCTTTCTTT.

This clonotype was counted only a few times. The gene calls are TRBV28 and TRBJ1-3; D is undetermined. The germline V gene encodes CDR1 MDHEN and CDR2 SYDVKM. This CDR3 has 14 amino acids. V was clipped by 6 bases and J by 7 bases, with 16 bases between them. CDR3 sequence: CASRSHHLVNTIYF. The CDR3 DNA sequence: TGTGCCAGCAGAAGCCATCACCTGGTGAACACCATATATTTT.

The chain recombines TRBV28 with TRBJ2-7; 15 bases fit TRBD2. Trimming at V came to 3 bases and at J to 2 bases, leaving 5 bases not matched to a gene. This CDR3 comprises 17 residues. Germline V gene data show CDR1 as MDHEN and CDR2 as SYDVKM. The CDR3 loop reads CASSFRTSGRAAYEQYF. DNA for the CDR3: TGTGCCAGCAGTTTTCGGACTAGCGGGAGGGCCGCCTACGAGCAGTACTTC.